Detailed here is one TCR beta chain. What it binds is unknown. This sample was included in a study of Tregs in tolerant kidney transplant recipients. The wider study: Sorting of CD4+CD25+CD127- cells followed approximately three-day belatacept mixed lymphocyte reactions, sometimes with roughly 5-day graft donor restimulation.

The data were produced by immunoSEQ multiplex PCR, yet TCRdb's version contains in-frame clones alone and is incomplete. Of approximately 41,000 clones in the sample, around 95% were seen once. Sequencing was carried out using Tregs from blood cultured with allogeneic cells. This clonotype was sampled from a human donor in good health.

The CDR3 is CAWSVRLAGGETQYF. The CDR3 coding sequence is TGTGCCTGGAGTGTAAGGCTAGCGGGAGGGGAGACCCAGTACTTC. The chain recombines TRBV30 with TRBJ2-5; TRBD2 agrees at 12 bases. The CDR3 loop spans 15 amino acids. V lost 0 bases and J lost 5; bases outside the gene matches: 4. The germline V gene has CDR1 GTSNPN and CDR2 SVGIG (reference sequence).